The 31 T cell receptor beta chains presented below share a single source sample, sequenced in a study of blood T cell dynamics during melanoma immunotherapy. The time point here: pre-treatment baseline. The data were produced by immunoSEQ multiplex PCR, yet TCRdb's version contains in-frame clones alone and is incomplete. The data contain about 16,000 clones, roughly 90% of them singletons. The sequences come from blood, collected from a patient treated with checkpoint blockade. The receptors here all came from a human donor with melanoma.

The chain joins TRBV7-2 to TRBJ1-3; a possible D gene is TRBD1 (6 bases). This CDR3 is built from 15 residues. Looked up from germline, CDR1 is SGHTA and CDR2 is FQGNSA. V was pared by 1 base and J by 4 bases, with 11 bases between. CDR3 amino acids: CASSLGWDTGNTIYF. The CDR3 bases are TGTGCCAGCAGCTTAGGGTGGGACACGGGAAACACCATATATTTT.

V is TRBV7-9 and J is TRBJ2-2; maybe TRBD1 (8 bases). The germline V gene has CDR1 SEHNR and CDR2 FQNEAQ (reference sequence). CDR3 size: 16 residues. V lost 5 bases, J lost 5 bases, and 18 bases lay in between. The CDR3 loop reads CASSPTGGEGTGELFF. CDR3 coding DNA: TGTGCCAGCAGCCCCACAGGGGGGGAAGGGACCGGGGAGCTGTTTTTT.

The V gene is TRBV30, the J gene TRBJ2-2; tentative D call: TRBD1 (6 bases). Germline CDR1 and CDR2: GTSNPN and SVGIG (reference sequence). There are 14 residues in the CDR3. Trimming left V 5 bases short and J 1 base short, with 11 bases between. The CDR3: CAWGTPMNTGELFF. CDR3 DNA sequence: TGTGCCTGGGGGACACCAATGAACACCGGGGAGCTGTTTTTT. Variable domain in full (rest from reference TRBV30 and TRBJ2-2): SQTIHQWPATLVQPVGSPLSLECTVEGTSNPNLYWYRQAAGRGLQLLFYSVGIGQISSEVPQNLSASRPQDRQFILSSKKLLLSDSGFYLCAWGTPMNTGELFFGEGSRLTVL.

This chain connects TRBV18 to TRBJ1-1; 10 bases match TRBD1. Trimming took 8 bases from V and 3 from J; bases not matched to a gene: 6. The CDR3 length is 14 residues. Germline values: CDR1 KGHSH, CDR2 LQKENI. The CDR3 DNA is TGTGCCAGCGCCATCGGGACAGGGGACACTGAAGCTTTCTTT. This encodes CASAIGTGDTEAFF.

This clone has only one observation. The rearrangement uses TRBV28 and TRBJ2-5, with D possibly being TRBD1 or TRBD2 (5 bases each). The CDR3 is made up of 12 amino acids. V lost 5 bases to trimming and J lost 7 bases, with 11 bases between them. CDR1 MDHEN and CDR2 SYDVKM come from the germline V gene. The CDR3 sequence: CASSPRGGTQYF. CDR3 coding DNA: TGTGCCAGCAGTCCCCGGGGCGGGACCCAGTACTTC.

The chain uses TRBV19 and TRBJ2-3; 12 bases line up with TRBD2. V lost 6 bases to trimming and J lost 3 bases; unmatched junction nucleotides: 16. Per germline, CDR1 LNHDA and CDR2 SQIVND (reference sequence). This CDR3 has 19 residues. Here the CDR3 reads CASSPIPSRTSGKTDTQYF. The CDR3 nucleotides are TGTGCCAGTAGCCCCATCCCGAGTAGGACTAGCGGGAAAACAGATACGCAGTATTTT.

This chain links TRBV10-2 with TRBJ1-4; D not resolved. Germline CDR1 WSHSY, CDR2 SAAADI. The CDR3 covers 13 residues. The V end was cut by 3 bases, the J end by 4 bases, with 6 bases between. In DNA form, the CDR3 reads TGCGCCAGCAGTGATCGAATTAATGAAAAACTGTTTTTT. This gives the protein CASSDRINEKLFF.

The chain combines TRBV30 with TRBJ2-5; D unresolved. CDR3 length equals 12 residues. Germline CDR1 reads GTSNPN; CDR2 reads SVGIG (reference sequence). Trimming removed 2 bases at V and 2 bases at J, with 6 bases between. The CDR3 region has the DNA TGTGCCTGGAGTAGGTCACAAGAGACCCAGTACTTC. Protein product: CAWSRSQETQYF.

The chain recombines TRBV10-2 with TRBJ2-2; TRBD1 matches at 8 bases. J gave up 7 bases and V 6 bases, and 7 bases lay outside the gene matches. CDR1 and CDR2 from the germline V gene are WSHSY and SAAADI. CDR3 length equals 14 residues. DNA for the CDR3: TGCGCCAGCAGATACGACAGGGGTTACGGGGAGCTGTTTTTT. Translated: CASRYDRGYGELFF.

The chain employs TRBV12-5 and TRBJ1-5; no definite D call. Germline V gene lookup returns CDR1 LGHNT and CDR2 FRNRAP. The V end lost 1 base, the J end lost 1 base, and 2 bases lay between the germline ends. The CDR3 extends over 13 amino acids. Written as DNA, the CDR3 is TGTGCTAGTGGTTTGGGAAGCAATCAGCCCCAGCATTTT. This codes for CASGLGSNQPQHF. Variable domain in full (rest from reference TRBV12-5 and TRBJ1-5): DARVTQTPRHKVTEMGQEVTMRCQPILGHNTVFWYRQTMMQGLELLAYFRNRAPLDDSGMPKDRFSAEMPDATLATLKIQPSEPRDSAVYFCASGLGSNQPQHFGDGTRLSIL.

The CDR3 sequence is CAWSPPRGGPNNEQFF. The DNA for the CDR3 is TGTGCCTGGAGTCCCCCACGGGGAGGCCCCAACAATGAGCAGTTCTTC. V and J are TRBV30 and TRBJ2-1, with D perhaps matching TRBD2 (6 bases). Trimming left V 2 bases short and J 5 bases short, with 19 bases between. The CDR3 has 16 amino acids. Germline V gives CDR1 GTSNPN, CDR2 SVGIG (reference sequence). Filled out from reference TRBV30 and TRBJ2-1, the complete variable domain reads SQTIHQWPATLVQPVGSPLSLECTVEGTSNPNLYWYRQAAGRGLQLLFYSVGIGQISSEVPQNLSASRPQDRQFILSSKKLLLSDSGFYLCAWSPPRGGPNNEQFFGPGTRLTVL.

This chain joins TRBV6-4 and TRBJ1-2; the match to TRBD1 covers 7 bases. This CDR3 spans 16 amino acids. J gave up 10 bases and V 4 bases, and 18 bases lay outside the gene matches. Germline V gene lookup returns CDR1 MRHNA and CDR2 SNTAGT. CDR3 protein: CASSVRMPGGQTSYTF. CDR3 sequence (DNA): TGTGCCAGCAGTGTAAGGATGCCAGGGGGACAGACATCCTACACCTTC.

The V call is TRBV10-3, the J call TRBJ1-1; D might be TRBD1 (6 bases). CDR3 size: 13 residues. Germline V gene sequence: CDR1 ENHRY, CDR2 SYGVKD. Trimming left V 4 bases short and J 4 bases short, with 10 bases between. The CDR3 loop reads CAISGTGSTEAFF. As DNA, the CDR3 is TGTGCCATCAGTGGAACAGGGAGCACTGAAGCTTTCTTT.

The chain joins TRBV7-6 to TRBJ1-2, with TRBD1 as a possible D gene (5 bases). This CDR3 comprises 13 residues. The V gene lost 5 bases and the J gene lost 6 bases, with 13 bases spanning the gap. Germline V CDR1 and CDR2: SGHVS, FNYEAQ. The CDR3 region is CASSKYEGNGYTF. In DNA form, the CDR3 reads TGTGCCAGCAGCAAATACGAGGGGAATGGCTACACCTTC.

This clone showed up just once. Sequence at one end of the junction differs from germline and may be a read error. This chain connects TRBV7-7 to TRBJ1-1; D possibly corresponds to TRBD1 (6 bases). Looked up from germline, CDR1 is SSHAT and CDR2 is FNYEAQ (reference sequence). The CDR3 is made up of 13 amino acids. This CDR3 is CASSPHGQSEAFF. CDR3 DNA sequence: TGTGCTAGCAGCCCACATGGACAGTCTGAAGCTTTCTTT.

The chain recombines TRBV2 with TRBJ1-5; no clear D gene. The V end lost 4 bases, the J end lost 0 bases, and 7 bases lay between the germline ends. Germline V gene lookup returns CDR1 SNHLY and CDR2 FYNNEI. CDR3 length equals 14 residues. Here the CDR3 reads CASSARDSNQPQHF. Here the CDR3 DNA reads TGTGCCAGCAGTGCCCGTGATAGCAATCAGCCCCAGCATTTT.

V gene TRBV10-1 combines with J gene TRBJ2-4, with 9 bases that match TRBD1. The CDR3 is 18 amino acids. The germline gives CDR1 WNHNN, CDR2 SYGVQD (reference sequence). J was trimmed by 5 bases and V by 0 bases; bases with no gene match: 11. The CDR3 reads CASSESVRKRTGENIQYF. Here the CDR3 DNA reads TGCGCCAGCAGTGAGTCTGTTCGGAAGAGGACAGGGGAAAACATTCAGTACTTC.

The V gene is TRBV25-1, the J gene TRBJ2-1; no clear D. Germline V gene lookup returns CDR1 MGHDK and CDR2 SYGVNS. The V and J ends lost 3 bases and 6 bases respectively, with 3 bases between them. The CDR3 is made up of 11 amino acids. CDR3 loop: CASSDSNEQFF. CDR3 nucleotide sequence: TGTGCCAGCAGTGATTCCAATGAGCAGTTCTTC.

In this sample, this clone turned up a few times. The V gene is TRBV15, the J gene TRBJ1-5; tentatively, D is TRBD1 (5 bases). Per the germline V gene, CDR1 is LNHNV and CDR2 is YYDKDF (reference sequence). The CDR3 has 15 residues. V shed 1 base and J shed 5 bases, with 12 bases lying between them. The CDR3 is CATSRVGTPDQPQHF. CDR3 nucleotide sequence: TGTGCCACCAGCAGAGTAGGGACGCCGGATCAGCCCCAGCATTTT.

The J gene is TRBJ1-4, the V gene TRBV5-4; no definite D call. The CDR3 spans 14 residues. Germline lookup yields CDR1 SGHNT and CDR2 YYREEE (reference sequence). V shed 0 bases and J shed 4 bases, with 7 bases lying between them. CDR3 residues: CASSLEVSNEKLFF. The CDR3 bases are TGTGCCAGCAGCTTGGAAGTCAGTAATGAAAAACTGTTTTTT. The whole variable domain, remainder taken from reference TRBV5-4 and TRBJ1-4, is ETGVTQSPTHLIKTRGQQVTLRCSSQSGHNTVSWYQQALGQGPQFIFQYYREEENGRGNFPPRFSGLQFPNYSSELNVNALELDDSALYLCASSLEVSNEKLFFGSGTQLSVL.

The chain links TRBV4-1 to TRBJ2-1, with D maybe TRBD2 (6 bases). The V end was cut by 4 bases, the J end by 8 bases, with 15 bases between. Germline CDR1 is MGHRA and CDR2 is YSYEKL. This CDR3 has 14 residues. The CDR3 nucleotides are TGCGCCAGCAGCCTCAAAGGAGGGGTAGATGAGCAGTTCTTC. It encodes CASSLKGGVDEQFF.

V gene TRBV7-6 combines with J gene TRBJ2-3; D gene unclear. The CDR3 length is 17 residues. CDR1 is SGHVS, CDR2 FNYEAQ, per germline. Between the trimmed V and J ends, which lost 1 base and 1 base, there was a span of 15 bases. CDR3 residues: CASSLVLRPPGTDTQYF. The CDR3 DNA reads TGTGCCAGCAGCTTAGTTTTACGCCCGCCCGGCACAGATACGCAGTATTTT. Using reference TRBV7-6 and TRBJ2-3 for the parts outside the CDR3, the full variable domain is GAGVSQSPRYKVTKRGQDVALRCDPISGHVSLYWYRQALGQGPEFLTYFNYEAQQDKSGLPNDRFSAERPEGSISTLTIQRTEQRDSAMYRCASSLVLRPPGTDTQYFGPGTRLTVL.

This chain connects TRBV6-1 to TRBJ2-7; possibly TRBD1 for D (6 bases). CDR1 and CDR2 (germline): MNHNS, SASEGT. The CDR3 loop spans 11 amino acids. V lost 10 bases to trimming and J lost 4 bases, with 11 bases between them. The CDR3 sequence: CAIRGGYEQYF. The CDR3 DNA reads TGTGCCATCAGGGGTGGTTACGAGCAGTACTTC.

The chain joins TRBV18 to TRBJ1-5; 10 bases are a match to TRBD1. The germline V gene has CDR1 KGHSH and CDR2 LQKENI. The CDR3 is 15 amino acids. The V and J ends lost 3 bases and 1 base, in that order; junction bases with no gene match: 0. In DNA, the CDR3 is TGTGCCAGCTCACCGGGACAGGGGAGCAATCAGCCCCAGCATTTT. As protein: CASSPGQGSNQPQHF.

The gene calls are TRBV11-2 and TRBJ2-3; D is unclear. V was cut by 6 bases and J by 3 bases, with 10 bases left in between. This CDR3 region has 13 residues. CDR1 SGHAT and CDR2 FQNNGV come from the germline V gene. Here the CDR3 DNA reads TGTGCCAGCAGACTATTGGGTACAGATACGCAGTATTTT. Its protein is CASRLLGTDTQYF. The full variable domain, with the rest looked up from reference TRBV11-2 and TRBJ2-3, is EAGVAQSPRYKIIEKRQSVAFWCNPISGHATLYWYQQILGQGPKLLIQFQNNGVVDDSQLPKDRFSAERLKGVDSTLKIQPAKLEDSAVYLCASRLLGTDTQYFGPGTRLTVL.

The CDR3 protein is CASSSSQGRGTDTQYF. In DNA, the CDR3 is TGTGCCAGCAGCTCATCACAGGGGAGGGGCACAGATACGCAGTATTTT. This chain connects TRBV7-9 to TRBJ2-3; D may be TRBD1 or TRBD2 (7 bases each). Germline values: CDR1 SEHNR, CDR2 FQNEAQ (reference sequence). Between the trimmed V and J ends, which lost 4 bases and 1 base, there was a span of 15 bases. There are 16 residues in the CDR3.

As to this clone: Germline is not matched at one junction end, which may reflect a read error. The chain joins TRBV5-1 to TRBJ1-1; D is perhaps TRBD1 (6 bases). The CDR3 length is 13 residues. CDR1 is SGHRS and CDR2 is YFSETQ in the germline V gene. CDR3 sequence reads: CASRLGANTEAFF. CDR3 DNA: TGCGCCAGCAGATTGGGGGCGAACACTGAAGCTTTCTTT. The full variable domain, with the rest looked up from reference TRBV5-1 and TRBJ1-1, is KAGVTQTPRYLIKTRGQQVTLSCSPISGHRSVSWYQQTPGQGLQFLFEYFSETQRNKGNFPGRFSGRQFSNSRSEMNVSTLELGDSALYLCASRLGANTEAFFGQGTRLTVV.

This clone is a singleton in its sample. The chain uses TRBV2 and TRBJ1-1; no reliable D call. Germline CDR1 is SNHLY and CDR2 is FYNNEI. V dropped 6 bases and J dropped 4 bases, with 15 bases sitting between them. This CDR3 comprises 14 residues. Here the CDR3 DNA reads TGTGCCAGCAGCTCGGGAGGAGTGATCACTGAAGCTTTCTTT. Protein: CASSSGGVITEAFF.

This chain connects TRBV19 to TRBJ1-1; TRBD1 matches 9 bases. Per germline, CDR1 LNHDA and CDR2 SQIVND (reference sequence). V was pared by 5 bases and J by 5 bases, with 6 bases of the junction left unmatched. CDR3 length: 14 residues. In nucleotides, the CDR3 is TGTGCCAGTAGTCACAGGGGGCGGGATACTGAAGCTTTCTTT. Translating gives CASSHRGRDTEAFF.

The chain carries TRBV9 and TRBJ2-5, with D perhaps matching TRBD1 or TRBD2 (6 bases each). Trimming stripped 6 bases from V and 1 base from J, with 19 bases between. Germline CDR1 is SGDLS and CDR2 is YYNGEE. The CDR3 runs to 16 residues. The CDR3 bases are TGTGCCAGCACCCGAGGGGTAGGGGGGCTCCAAGAGACCCAGTACTTC. Translated: CASTRGVGGLQETQYF.

The rearrangement joins TRBV29-1 to TRBJ1-5; possible D gene TRBD1, 5 bases. Germline CDR1 is SQVTM and CDR2 is ANQGSEA. Between the trimmed V and J ends, which lost 6 bases and 7 bases, there was a span of 16 bases. This CDR3 is built from 13 residues. The CDR3 protein is CSVSLGDGQPQHF. The DNA for the CDR3 is TGCAGCGTCTCCTTGGGGGACGGGCAGCCCCAGCATTTT.